Included here is one T cell receptor (beta chain) sequence, with context. The antigen remains undetermined. The sample originates from a study of radiotherapy plus CTLA-4 blockade in lung cancer. General study findings and limits: Clones derived from tumor TCRs expanded in blood after radiotherapy plus ipilimumab.

Enrolled patients, whose metastatic non-small-cell lung cancer was chemo-refractory, received focal radiation plus CTLA-4 blockade with ipilimumab. This CDR3 comprises 14 residues. CDR1 and CDR2 (germline): SGHTA, FQGNSA. After removal of 1 base from V and 8 bases from J, the junction contained 4 bases not matched to a gene. Sequencing was performed with immunoSEQ multiplex PCR; in TCRdb, only in-frame clones are kept and a portion is missing. The table records 70,000 to 85,000 clones, around 74% of them present only once. The chain carries TRBV7-2 and TRBJ1-2, with 10 bases that match TRBD1. The sequence was collected from a human donor with non-small cell lung cancer whose response to radiotherapy plus ipilimumab could not be evaluated. Material: peripheral blood, obtained from a patient treated with radiotherapy plus ipilimumab. CDR3 nucleotide sequence: TGTGCCAGCAGCTTAGGACAGGGGGCGGGGGGCTACACCTTC. This sequence encodes CASSLGQGAGGYTF.